This T cell receptor beta chain derives from a study of cytomegalovirus exposure and HLA in healthy donors. Samples came from healthy bone marrow donors. Trimming pared 5 bases from V and 1 base from J, leaving 9 bases between. The germline gives CDR1 SNHLY, CDR2 FYNNEI. This CDR3 has 14 amino acids. PCR was performed using 60 Vbeta and 13 Jbeta primers. Data came from immunoSEQ multiplex PCR; TCRdb stores just in-frame clones and leaves some out. The table lists about 93,000 clones, approximately 72% of them singletons. This clone was counted only a few times. What it recognizes is unknown. Study findings and constraints: Previous analysis showed most TCR beta V segments were productive about 87% or about 30% of the time. At a 0.05 false discovery rate, a later analysis found 16,951 TCR beta sequences to be associated with HLA alleles.

This chain connects TRBV2 to TRBJ1-5; D possibly corresponds to TRBD1 (6 bases). This receptor was taken from a woman aged 40 to 49 in good health and CMV-seronegative. Input material: PBMCs. This CDR3 reads CASSLQGSNQPQHF. The CDR3 coding sequence is TGTGCCAGCAGTCTACAGGGAAGCAATCAGCCCCAGCATTTT.